These 14 T cell receptor beta chains were sequenced from one sample in a study of human T cells and chemical hapten exposure. TCRdb reprocessed the RACE reads via MiXCR and lists one record per CDR3 protein. Altogether over 300,000 distinct CDR3 sequences are present, roughly 4.6% being singletons, with the ten largest covering 2.5% to 3%. Sample time point: pre-sensitization, week 0. The sample's treatment: therapeutic diphenylcyclopropenone sensitization with weekly scalp DPC. The source material was whole blood, sampled in connection with sensitization to the hapten diphenylcyclopropenone (DPC). The source of these receptors is a woman between 45 and 65 years old with alopecia areata. Some clones in this sample may be carry-over from other donors' samples.

This clonotype was observed many times. V and J are TRBV2 and TRBJ1-5, with TRBD1 as a possible D gene (6 bases). V lost 7 bases to trimming and J lost 0 bases, with 13 bases between them. This CDR3 region has 15 residues. In germline, CDR1 is SNHLY, CDR2 FYNNEI. CDR3 nucleotides: TGTGCCAGCACTGGGGGCGGGCTTAGCAATCAGCCCCAGCATTTT. Translating gives CASTGGGLSNQPQHF. Drawing the rest from reference TRBV2 and TRBJ1-5, the complete variable domain is EPEVTQTPSHQVTQMGQEVILRCVPISNHLYFYWYRQILGQKVEFLVSFYNNEISEKSEIFDDQFSVERPDGSNFTLKIRSTKLEDSAMYFCASTGGGLSNQPQHFGDGTRLSIL.

In its sample, this clonotype was seen a few times. The V call is TRBV24-1, the J call TRBJ2-3; 11 bases are a match to TRBD2. Germline V gene data show CDR1 as KGHDR and CDR2 as SFDVKD. Germline trimming cut 2 bases from V and 0 bases from J; bases unmatched to any gene: 6. The CDR3 runs to 18 residues. The DNA for the CDR3 is TGTGCCACCAGTGATTCCACGGGACTAGCGGTTAGCACAGATACGCAGTATTTT. It yields the protein CATSDSTGLAVSTDTQYF.

This chain uses TRBV20-1 with TRBJ2-3; D may be TRBD1 (6 bases). The CDR3 has 15 residues. Trimming took 1 base from V and 6 from J, leaving 17 bases between them. Germline CDR1 and CDR2: DFQATT and SNEGSKA (reference sequence). CDR3 in amino acids: CSARVIGGAYDTQYF. As DNA, the CDR3 is TGCAGTGCTAGAGTGATAGGGGGAGCGTATGATACGCAGTATTTT.

In its sample, this clonotype was seen many times. The V call is TRBV20-1, the J call TRBJ1-2; no clear D. V was cut by 0 bases and J by 3 bases, with 8 bases left in between. This CDR3 has 13 amino acids. CDR1 DFQATT and CDR2 SNEGSKA come from the germline V gene (reference sequence). DNA for the CDR3: TGCAGTGCTAGAGATGTAACCGACTATGGCTACACCTTC. Translation: CSARDVTDYGYTF.

This clonotype occurred many times. The genes are TRBV11-2 and TRBJ1-2, with 8 bases lining up with TRBD1. The V gene end was trimmed by 6 bases and the J gene end by 6 bases; junction bases not matched to a gene: 6. CDR1 and CDR2 (germline): SGHAT, FQNNGV. The CDR3 covers 13 residues. For the CDR3, the DNA is TGTGCCAGCAGATCCGGGACAGGCCATGGCTACACCTTC. The encoded protein is CASRSGTGHGYTF.

The table lists this clonotype with many counts. The chain joins TRBV11-1 to TRBJ1-4; D is unclear. This CDR3 comprises 13 residues. The ends were cut back, 4 bases at V and 5 bases at J, with 8 bases in the middle. Germline CDR1 reads SGHAT; CDR2 reads FQDESV (reference sequence). CDR3: CASSWSRNEKLFF. The DNA of the CDR3 is TGTGCCAGCAGCTGGAGCAGGAATGAAAAACTGTTTTTT.

This clonotype was picked up many times. The V and J genes are TRBV5-1 and TRBJ2-7; TRBD2 matches 7 bases. The V and J ends lost 4 bases and 2 bases, in that order; junction bases with no gene match: 9. The germline CDR1 and CDR2 sequences are SGHRS and YFSETQ. The CDR3 is 15 residues long. CDR3 in amino acids: CASSRSAAGPYEQYF. CDR3 nucleotide sequence: TGCGCCAGCAGCCGTTCAGCAGCGGGGCCCTACGAGCAGTACTTC.

This clonotype turned up a few times. The chain combines TRBV28 with TRBJ1-2; D is uncertain. Trimming removed 1 base at V and 1 base at J, with 7 bases between. Germline V gene data show CDR1 as MDHEN and CDR2 as SYDVKM. The CDR3 consists of 14 residues. CDR3 coding DNA: TGTGCCAGCAGTTTATTAAGCAGTAACTATGGCTACACCTTC. Translation: CASSLLSSNYGYTF.

This clonotype was seen at least ten times. The gene calls are TRBV20-1 and TRBJ2-3, with 8 positions matching TRBD2. The CDR3 has 14 amino acids. Germline-derived CDR1 and CDR2 are DFQATT and SNEGSKA (reference sequence). The junction had 4 bases not matched to a gene; V was cut back by 3 bases and J by 2 bases. CDR3 region: CSARAGGPTDTQYF. The CDR3 nucleotides read TGCAGTGCTAGGGCGGGGGGCCCCACAGATACGCAGTATTTT.

This chain connects TRBV10-3 to TRBJ2-3; maybe TRBD2 (5 bases). The CDR3 runs to 15 residues. The V gene's germline CDR1 is ENHRY and CDR2 SYGVKD. The V end lost 4 bases, the J end lost 4 bases, and 15 bases lay between the germline ends. The CDR3 loop is CAISGGSSGADTQYF. CDR3 nucleotide sequence: TGTGCCATCAGTGGCGGCAGCTCCGGGGCAGATACGCAGTATTTT.

This clonotype was detected ten times or more. The chain links TRBV6-5 to TRBJ2-3, with 10 bases that match TRBD2. The V and J ends lost 6 bases and 2 bases, in that order; junction bases with no gene match: 11. From germline, CDR1 is MNHEY and CDR2 SVGAGI. The CDR3 loop spans 17 amino acids. DNA for the CDR3: TGTGCCAGCAGCCGGGCGACTAGCGGGTTATCCACAGATACGCAGTATTTT. Translation gives CASSRATSGLSTDTQYF.

This clonotype appeared a few times. The chain has TRBV27 and TRBJ2-3; no clear D gene. Looked up from germline, CDR1 is MNHEY and CDR2 is SMNVEV (reference sequence). CDR3 length equals 14 residues. V dropped 3 bases and J dropped 6 bases, with 13 bases sitting between them. The CDR3 DNA sequence: TGTGCCAGCAGTTTCACGAGTCCAACGGATACGCAGTATTTT. This encodes CASSFTSPTDTQYF.

This clonotype was observed many times. This chain's CDR3 is CASSLRSRESADTQYF. CDR3 in DNA: TGTGCCAGCAGTTTAAGGTCGCGGGAGTCCGCAGATACGCAGTATTTT. V usage is TRBV27 and J usage is TRBJ2-3; TRBD2 matches 7 bases. The V gene end was trimmed by 2 bases and the J gene end by 4 bases; junction bases not matched to a gene: 9. The CDR3 is 16 amino acids. Germline CDR1 MNHEY, CDR2 SMNVEV (reference sequence).

This clonotype was seen many times. The chain couples TRBV6-2 or TRBV6-3 to TRBJ2-7; no clear D. The germline V gene encodes CDR1 MNHEY and CDR2 SVGEGT. The CDR3 is 14 residues long. V gave up 4 bases and J gave up 5 bases, with 15 bases separating them. The CDR3 is CASSFPLPPNEQYF. CDR3 sequence (DNA): TGTGCCAGCAGTTTTCCTCTACCTCCCAACGAGCAGTACTTC.